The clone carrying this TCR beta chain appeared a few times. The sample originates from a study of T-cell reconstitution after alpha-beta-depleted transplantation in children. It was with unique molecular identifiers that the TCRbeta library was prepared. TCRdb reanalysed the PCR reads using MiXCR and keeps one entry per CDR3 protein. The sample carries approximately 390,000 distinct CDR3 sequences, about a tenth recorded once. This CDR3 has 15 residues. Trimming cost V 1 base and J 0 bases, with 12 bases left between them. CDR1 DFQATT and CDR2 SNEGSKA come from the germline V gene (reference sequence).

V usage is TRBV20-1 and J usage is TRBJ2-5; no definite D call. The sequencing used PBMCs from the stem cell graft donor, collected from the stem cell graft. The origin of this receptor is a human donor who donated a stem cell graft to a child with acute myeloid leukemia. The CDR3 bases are TGCAGTGCTAGAGTAGGCAACTGGTACCAAGAGACCCAGTACTTC. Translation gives CSARVGNWYQETQYF.